Listed below are T cell receptor beta chains from one sample, sequenced in a study of OX40 agonist ivuxolimab in advanced cancers. Method: immunoSEQ multiplex PCR; TCRdb's copy keeps in-frame clones and lacks some. In the table there are tens of thousands of clones, 86% of which are singletons. The sample in question was CD4+ or CD8+ T cells sorted from blood, obtained in a trial of the OX40 agonist ivuxolimab. The receptors originated from an adult with an advanced solid tumor such as melanoma, head and neck, liver or kidney cancer. CDR3s include the opening cysteine and the closing phenylalanine or tryptophan. The order of the fields is clone size, D gene, CDR3 length, J gene, V gene, CDR3 protein, CDR3 DNA. The D gene is left open where the match is weak. Clone size appears in some rows only: once, few, many, or a class for an expanded clone.

.	.	16	TRBJ1-3	TRBV11-2	CASSSQGTSSGNTIYF	TGTGCCAGCAGCTCCCAGGGAACCTCCTCTGGAAACACCATATATTTT
.	.	11	TRBJ2-1	TRBV11-2	CASSLVLEQFF	TGTGCCAGCAGCTTAGTCCTTGAGCAGTTCTTC
.	TRBD1	15	TRBJ1-1	TRBV5-1	CASSGTDRGTYEAFF	TGCGCCAGCAGCGGAACGGACAGGGGAACATATGAAGCTTTCTTT
.	.	15	TRBJ2-7	TRBV11-2	CASRRTTDSSYEQYF	TGTGCCAGCAGACGTACTACCGACTCCTCCTACGAGCAGTACTTC
.	.	14	TRBJ2-3	TRBV7-8	CASSLLRVADTQYF	TGTGCCAGCAGTTTATTACGGGTAGCAGATACGCAGTATTTT
once	TRBD2	17	TRBJ2-1	TRBV19	CASSIQRGGQVGNEQFF	TGTGCCAGTAGTATTCAGCGGGGGGGCCAGGTCGGCAATGAGCAGTTCTTC
.	.	16	TRBJ1-1	TRBV11-1	CASSQRTAQRNTEAFF	TGTGCCAGCAGCCAACGGACAGCTCAGAGGAACACTGAAGCTTTCTTT
.	.	14	TRBJ1-1	TRBV5-6	CASTLLRGNTEAFF	TGTGCCAGCACCCTTTTGAGGGGGAACACTGAAGCTTTCTTT
once	TRBD2	15	TRBJ2-1	TRBV7-2	CASSSWGLGANEQFF	TGTGCCAGCAGTTCGTGGGGACTAGGAGCCAATGAGCAGTTCTTC
.	.	13	TRBJ2-7	TRBV29-1	CSVEGPYSYEQYF	TGCAGCGTTGAAGGACCCTACTCCTACGAGCAGTACTTC
.	.	14	TRBJ1-1	TRBV7-3	CASSLSALSTEAFF	TGTGCCAGCAGCTTATCTGCATTAAGCACTGAAGCTTTCTTT
.	.	14	TRBJ2-7	TRBV5-6	CASSPSRGLGEQYF	TGTGCCAGTTCGCCGTCTCGCGGACTGGGCGAGCAGTACTTC
.	.	13	TRBJ1-6	TRBV6-6	CASSAPVGSPLHF	TGTGCCAGCAGCGCACCCGTAGGCTCACCCCTCCACTTT
.	TRBD1	17	TRBJ1-2	TRBV7-2	CASSLRTGTGGSYGYTF	TGTGCCAGCAGCTTGCGTACCGGGACAGGGGGCTCCTATGGCTACACCTTC
once	TRBD1	15	TRBJ1-1	TRBV6-5	CASSKPGQMNTEAFF	TGTGCCAGCAGTAAACCGGGACAGATGAACACTGAAGCTTTCTTT
.	.	16	TRBJ2-5	TRBV5-6	CASSSTGEGGSETQYF	TGTGCCAGCAGCTCTACAGGGGAGGGGGGGTCGGAGACCCAGTACTTC
.	.	16	TRBJ2-3	TRBV5-1	CASSLGRGGGSDTQYF	TGCGCCAGCAGCTTAGGGCGGGGCGGTGGTTCAGATACGCAGTATTTT
.	TRBD1	15	TRBJ1-1	TRBV4-2	CASSPSTGGVTEAFF	TGTGCCAGCAGCCCTTCGACAGGGGGCGTAACTGAAGCTTTCTTT
.	.	16	TRBJ1-2	TRBV7-2	CASSLGGSFTNYGYTF	TGTGCCAGCAGCTTAGGGGGCAGCTTCACTAACTATGGCTACACCTTC
once	.	14	TRBJ1-4	TRBV7-8	CASSPNRVGEKLFF	TGTGCCAGCAGCCCAAACCGGGTGGGGGAAAAACTGTTTTTT
.	TRBD2	15	TRBJ2-5	TRBV5-1	CASSWGAGGKETQYF	TGCGCCAGCAGCTGGGGGGCGGGGGGCAAAGAGACCCAGTACTTC
.	.	16	TRBJ2-3	TRBV7-2	CASSLALGAGSDTQYF	TGTGCCAGCAGCTTAGCGTTAGGAGCAGGTTCAGATACGCAGTATTTT
.	.	14	TRBJ1-4	TRBV9	CASSVGGSNEKLFF	TGTGCCAGCAGCGTCGGGGGGTCTAATGAAAAACTGTTTTTT
once	TRBD2	17	TRBJ2-3	TRBV5-4	CASSHYSGSASTDTQYF	TGTGCCAGCAGCCACTATAGCGGGTCTGCTAGCACAGATACGCAGTATTTT
.	.	16	TRBJ1-3	TRBV25-1	CASSDPGTYSGNTIYF	TGTGCCAGCAGTGATCCCGGGACGTACTCTGGAAACACCATATATTTT
.	TRBD1	15	TRBJ1-4	TRBV4-2	CASSPAGTGFEKLFF	TGTGCCAGCAGCCCAGCCGGGACAGGGTTTGAAAAACTGTTTTTT
.	.	13	TRBJ2-3	TRBV11-2	CASSLVNTDTQYF	TGTGCCAGCAGCTTAGTCAACACAGATACGCAGTATTTT
once	.	10	TRBJ1-2	TRBV19	CASSKRGYTF	TGTGCCAGTAGTAAAAGGGGCTACACCTTC
.	.	15	TRBJ2-7	TRBV28	CASMGGASGSYEQYF	TGTGCCAGCATGGGGGGGGCCTCGGGCTCCTACGAGCAGTACTTC
.	.	13	TRBJ1-2	TRBV30	CAWSRQVNYGYTF	TGTGCCTGGAGTCGACAGGTCAACTATGGCTACACCTTC
.	.	15	TRBJ1-3	TRBV14	CASSQGLSLGNTIYF	TGTGCCAGCAGCCAAGGGTTATCACTTGGAAACACCATATATTTT
.	.	14	TRBJ1-1	TRBV19	CASSMAGAGTEAFF	TGTGCCAGTAGTATGGCAGGGGCGGGCACTGAAGCTTTCTTT
.	.	14	TRBJ2-7	TRBV15	CATSRDRGPYEQYF	TGTGCCACCAGCAGAGATAGGGGCCCCTACGAGCAGTACTTC
.	TRBD2	13	TRBJ2-5	TRBV6-1	CASILGRAETQYF	TGTGCCAGCATACTAGGGAGGGCAGAGACCCAGTACTTC
.	TRBD1	18	TRBJ2-3	TRBV11-2	CASSLVGQGGTSTDTQYF	TGTGCCAGCAGCTTAGTGGGACAGGGTGGGACTAGCACAGATACGCAGTATTTT
.	TRBD1	18	TRBJ2-2	TRBV5-1	CASSFANPGGLGTGELFF	TGCGCCAGCAGCTTCGCTAATCCAGGGGGCCTTGGGACCGGGGAGCTGTTTTTT
.	TRBD2	15	TRBJ2-3	TRBV10-3	CAISAPSGGSDTQYF	TGTGCCATCAGTGCCCCTAGCGGGGGTTCAGATACGCAGTATTTT
.	.	11	TRBJ2-7	TRBV6-4	CASRAYYEQYF	TGTGCCAGCAGAGCTTACTACGAGCAGTACTTC
.	.	12	TRBJ1-2	TRBV5-6	CASSAGNYGYTF	TGTGCCAGCAGCGCGGGCAACTATGGCTACACCTTC
.	.	13	TRBJ2-2	TRBV7-2	CASSLRGFGELFF	TGTGCCAGCAGCTTAAGAGGGTTCGGGGAGCTGTTTTTT
.	.	13	TRBJ2-7	TRBV10-3	CAISATDSYEQYF	TGTGCCATCAGTGCCACAGATTCCTACGAGCAGTACTTC
.	TRBD1	15	TRBJ2-1	TRBV5-4	CASSGITGGHGEQFF	TGTGCCAGCAGCGGGATAACAGGGGGGCATGGTGAGCAGTTCTTC
.	.	17	TRBJ1-6	TRBV4-3	CASSQRPPGTIGSPLHF	TGCGCCAGCAGCCAAAGACCCCCCGGGACCATCGGTTCACCCCTCCACTTT
.	TRBD1	16	TRBJ2-5	TRBV7-6	CASSLVGTAHQETQYF	TGTGCCAGCAGCTTAGTCGGGACAGCCCACCAAGAGACCCAGTACTTC
.	.	13	TRBJ1-6	TRBV11-3	CASSQGFNSPLHF	TGTGCCAGCAGCCAGGGGTTCAATTCACCCCTCCACTTT
.	.	13	TRBJ2-5	TRBV29-1	CSVGPTIQETQYF	TGCAGCGTTGGACCGACAATCCAAGAGACCCAGTACTTC